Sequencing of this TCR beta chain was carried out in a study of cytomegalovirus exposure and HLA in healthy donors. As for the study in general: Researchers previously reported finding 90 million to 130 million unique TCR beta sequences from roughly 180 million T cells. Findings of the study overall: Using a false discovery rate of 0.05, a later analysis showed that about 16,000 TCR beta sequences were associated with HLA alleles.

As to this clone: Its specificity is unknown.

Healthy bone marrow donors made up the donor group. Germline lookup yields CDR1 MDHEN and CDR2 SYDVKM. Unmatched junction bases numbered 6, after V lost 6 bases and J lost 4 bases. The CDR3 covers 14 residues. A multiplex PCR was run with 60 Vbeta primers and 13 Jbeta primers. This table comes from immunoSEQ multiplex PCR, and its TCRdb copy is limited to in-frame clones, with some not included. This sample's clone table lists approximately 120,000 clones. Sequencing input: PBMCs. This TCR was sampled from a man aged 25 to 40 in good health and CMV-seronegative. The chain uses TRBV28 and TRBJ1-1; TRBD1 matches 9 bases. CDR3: CASRYQQGATEAFF. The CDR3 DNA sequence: TGTGCCAGCAGATACCAACAGGGGGCCACTGAAGCTTTCTTT.